This is a list of T cell receptor beta chains from one sample in a study of chemoradiotherapy in HPV16-positive cancers. Clones were sequenced by immunoSEQ multiplex PCR, and TCRdb holds only the in-frame ones, with some missing. The data contain 20,000 to 25,000 clones, approximately 86% of them singletons. Sequenced here: blood, sampled from a patient who underwent chemoradiotherapy. The receptors here all came from a human donor with HPV-associated anogenital cancer. The CDR3 runs from the conserved cysteine through the conserved F or W. Expanded clones are given a class, and other clones once, few, many or no size at all.

v_call,clone_size,cdr3_aa
TRBV9,NA,CASSVATGGSDEQFF
TRBV6-4,NA,CASSEGTFAGELFF
TRBV6-6,NA,CASSTGLAAHNEQFF
TRBV5-5,NA,CASSLEGHGYTF
TRBV5-1,NA,CASSLGVRAPNTEAFF
TRBV7-9,few,CASSSHRDLATDTQYF
TRBV11-2,once,CASSPLDGSYEQYF
TRBV5-1,few,CASSPTPNYGYTF
TRBV5-1,once,CASSLAQAGADTQYF
TRBV11-2,NA,CASSPTGVNTEAFF
TRBV2,NA,CASSDETQYF
TRBV18,NA,CASSLGPTYQPQHF
TRBV6-1,NA,CATGAGEQYF
TRBV10-3,NA,CAISTPKGLAGEQYF
TRBV7-9,NA,CASSLDRANEKLFF
TRBV5-5,NA,CASSLSSSYNSPLHF
TRBV11-2,NA,CASSLDPGETQYF
TRBV25-1,NA,CASSYNIGYGYTF
TRBV6-5,NA,CASSDYEQYF
TRBV19,NA,CASSLTGGDYEQYF
TRBV6-4,NA,CASSLEGGGTDTQYF
TRBV10-3,NA,CAIRGQANTEAFF